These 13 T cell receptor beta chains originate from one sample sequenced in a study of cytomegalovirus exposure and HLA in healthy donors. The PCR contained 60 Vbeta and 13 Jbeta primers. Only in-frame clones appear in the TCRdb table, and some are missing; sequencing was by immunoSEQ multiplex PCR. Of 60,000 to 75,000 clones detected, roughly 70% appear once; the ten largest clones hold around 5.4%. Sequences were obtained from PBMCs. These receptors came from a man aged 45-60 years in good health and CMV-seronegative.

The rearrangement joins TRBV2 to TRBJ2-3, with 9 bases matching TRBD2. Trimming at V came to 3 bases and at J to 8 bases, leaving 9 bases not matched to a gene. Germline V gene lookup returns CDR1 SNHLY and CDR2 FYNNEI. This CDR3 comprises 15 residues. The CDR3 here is CASSDPRGGGSTQYF. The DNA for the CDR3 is TGTGCCAGCAGTGATCCGCGGGGGGGCGGGAGTACGCAGTATTTT.

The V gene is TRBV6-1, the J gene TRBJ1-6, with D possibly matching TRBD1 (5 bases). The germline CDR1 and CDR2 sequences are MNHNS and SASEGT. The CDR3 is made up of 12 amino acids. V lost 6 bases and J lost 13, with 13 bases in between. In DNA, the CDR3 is TGTGCCAGCAGCGTAGCAGGGAACCCCCTCCACTTT. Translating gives CASSVAGNPLHF.

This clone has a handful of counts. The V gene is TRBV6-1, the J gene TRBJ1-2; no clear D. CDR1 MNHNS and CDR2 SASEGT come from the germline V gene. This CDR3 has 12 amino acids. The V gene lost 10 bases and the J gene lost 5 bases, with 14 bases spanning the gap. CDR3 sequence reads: CATSLGAYGYTF. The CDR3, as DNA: TGTGCCACTTCCCTGGGCGCTTATGGCTACACCTTC.

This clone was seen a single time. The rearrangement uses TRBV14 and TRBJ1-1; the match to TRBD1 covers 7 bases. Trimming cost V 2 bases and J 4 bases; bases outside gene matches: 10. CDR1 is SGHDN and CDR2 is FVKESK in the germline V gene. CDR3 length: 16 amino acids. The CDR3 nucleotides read TGTGCCAGCAGCCAACGGACAGGACCCCGAGGCACTGAAGCTTTCTTT. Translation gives CASSQRTGPRGTEAFF.

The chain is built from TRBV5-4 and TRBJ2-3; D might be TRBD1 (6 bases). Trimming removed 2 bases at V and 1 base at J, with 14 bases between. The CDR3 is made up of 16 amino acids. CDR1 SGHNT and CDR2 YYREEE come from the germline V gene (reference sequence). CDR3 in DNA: TGTGCCAGCAGCTTAGATAATCCAGGGGGCACAGATACGCAGTATTTT. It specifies CASSLDNPGGTDTQYF.

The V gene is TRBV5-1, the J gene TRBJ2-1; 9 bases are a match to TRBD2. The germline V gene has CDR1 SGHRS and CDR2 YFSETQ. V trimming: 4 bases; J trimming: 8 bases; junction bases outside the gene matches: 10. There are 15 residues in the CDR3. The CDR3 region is CASSQSAGGYDEQFF. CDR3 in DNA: TGCGCCAGCAGCCAGTCCGCGGGGGGGTACGATGAGCAGTTCTTC.

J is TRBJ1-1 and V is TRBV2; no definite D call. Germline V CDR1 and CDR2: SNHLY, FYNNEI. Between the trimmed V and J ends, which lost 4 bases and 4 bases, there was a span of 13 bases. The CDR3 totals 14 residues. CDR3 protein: CASSGSGIGTEAFF. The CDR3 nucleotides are TGTGCCAGCAGTGGGTCGGGGATCGGCACTGAAGCTTTCTTT.

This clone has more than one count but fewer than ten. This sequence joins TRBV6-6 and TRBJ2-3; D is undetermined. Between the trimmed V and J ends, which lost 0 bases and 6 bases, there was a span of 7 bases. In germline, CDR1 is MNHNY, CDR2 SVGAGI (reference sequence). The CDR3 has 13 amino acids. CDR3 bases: TGTGCCAGCAGTTACTCGACTGGTGATACGCAGTATTTT. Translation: CASSYSTGDTQYF.

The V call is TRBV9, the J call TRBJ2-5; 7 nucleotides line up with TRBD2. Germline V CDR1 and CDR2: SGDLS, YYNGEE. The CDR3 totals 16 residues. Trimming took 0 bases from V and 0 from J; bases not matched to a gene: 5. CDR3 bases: TGTGCCAGCAGCGTAGGAACGGGGGGTAACCAAGAGACCCAGTACTTC. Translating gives CASSVGTGGNQETQYF.

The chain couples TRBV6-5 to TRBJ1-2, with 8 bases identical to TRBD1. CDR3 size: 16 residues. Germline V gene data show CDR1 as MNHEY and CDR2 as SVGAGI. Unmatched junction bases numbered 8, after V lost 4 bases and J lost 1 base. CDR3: CASSSVRGRSNYGYTF. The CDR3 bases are TGTGCCAGCAGTTCTGTCAGGGGGCGAAGTAACTATGGCTACACCTTC.

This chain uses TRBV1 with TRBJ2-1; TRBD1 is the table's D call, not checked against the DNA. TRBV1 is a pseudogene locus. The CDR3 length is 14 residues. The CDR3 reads CTSRTGLRYNEQFF. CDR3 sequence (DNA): TGCACCAGCAGAACAGGGCTTCGGTACAATGAGCAGTTCTTC.

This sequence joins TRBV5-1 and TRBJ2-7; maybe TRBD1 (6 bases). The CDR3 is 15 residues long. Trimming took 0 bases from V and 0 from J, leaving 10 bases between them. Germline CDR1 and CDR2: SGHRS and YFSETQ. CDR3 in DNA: TGCGCCAGCAGCTTGGAACAGGGTAGCTCCTACGAGCAGTACTTC. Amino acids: CASSLEQGSSYEQYF.

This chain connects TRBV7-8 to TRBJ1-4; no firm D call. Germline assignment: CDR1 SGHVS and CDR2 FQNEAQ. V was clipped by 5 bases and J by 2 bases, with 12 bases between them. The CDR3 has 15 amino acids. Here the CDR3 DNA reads TGTGCCAGCAGCCCACGACGAGGGACTAATGAAAAACTGTTTTTT. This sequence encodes CASSPRRGTNEKLFF.